The rows below give T cell receptor beta chains drawn from one sample of a study of cytotoxic CD8 clonotypes in ibrutinib-treated CLL. The method was immunoSEQ multiplex PCR; TCRdb's version includes in-frame clones alone and lacks a portion of them. The sample yields about 24,000 clones, about 67% seen once. The sample was PBMCs, taken after 12 months of ibrutinib treatment. Receptors originate from a human donor with chronic lymphocytic leukemia. The CDR3 runs from the conserved cysteine through the conserved F or W. A D gene is named only where the DNA matches it firmly. Some rows have no size entry. The others give once, few or many, or a class for an expanded clone.

j_call,d_call,v_call,clone_size,cdr3_aa,cdr3_nt
TRBJ2-5,TRBD2,TRBV6-1,NA,CASSELELAYGTQYF,TGTGCCAGCAGTGAACTGGAACTAGCGTACGGGACCCAGTACTTC
TRBJ2-2,NA,TRBV27,NA,CASGRQVWVTGELFF,TGTGCCAGCGGGCGTCAGGTGTGGGTCACCGGGGAGCTGTTTTTT
TRBJ2-7,NA,TRBV28,NA,CASSQYYEQYF,TGTGCCAGCAGTCAATACTACGAGCAGTACTTC
TRBJ1-1,NA,TRBV7-9,NA,CASSLPGSNTEAFF,TGTGCCAGCAGCTTACCAGGGTCCAACACTGAAGCTTTCTTT
TRBJ2-7,NA,TRBV19,NA,CASSIGAGAGYEQYF,TGTGCCAGTAGTATCGGGGCCGGGGCGGGCTACGAGCAGTACTTC
TRBJ2-3,NA,TRBV25-1,NA,CASSQGRGQRDTQYF,TGTGCCAGCAGTCAAGGACGGGGGCAGAGGGATACGCAGTATTTT
TRBJ1-1,NA,TRBV9,NA,CASSSGGTTEAFF,TGTGCCAGCAGCTCAGGCGGAACCACTGAAGCTTTCTTT
TRBJ2-5,NA,TRBV7-2,NA,CASSLAAGTLVAQYF,TGTGCCAGCAGCTTAGCTGCGGGGACTCTCGTGGCCCAGTACTTC
TRBJ1-1,NA,TRBV9,NA,CASSVSGMTEAFF,TGTGCCAGCAGCGTCTCCGGAATGACTGAAGCTTTCTTT
TRBJ2-7,NA,TRBV7-2,few,CASSRRTYEQYF,TGTGCCAGCAGCCGAAGGACCTACGAGCAGTACTTC
TRBJ1-3,NA,TRBV18,NA,CASSPPSPGTGNTIYF,TGTGCCAGCTCACCACCCTCTCCGGGCACTGGAAACACCATATATTTT
TRBJ1-5,TRBD1,TRBV9,NA,CASSVSPDSGTGSNQPQHF,TGTGCCAGCAGCGTCTCCCCTGATTCGGGGACAGGTAGCAATCAGCCCCAGCATTTT
TRBJ2-6,NA,TRBV19,NA,CASSIGAAREPGANVLTF,TGTGCCAGTAGTATAGGGGCAGCTAGGGAGCCTGGGGCCAACGTCCTGACTTTC
TRBJ1-2,TRBD1,TRBV30,NA,CAWSGDRGQNGYTF,TGTGCCTGGAGTGGGGACAGGGGGCAGAATGGCTACACCTTC
TRBJ1-2,TRBD1,TRBV5-4,NA,CASSLALTGYGYTF,TGTGCCAGCAGCTTGGCGTTGACAGGGTATGGCTACACCTTC
TRBJ2-7,TRBD1,TRBV25-1,NA,CASSESSVGTGLREQYF,TGTGCCAGCAGTGAATCAAGCGTTGGGACAGGGTTGCGCGAGCAGTACTTC
TRBJ2-7,NA,TRBV7-2,few,CASSRRTSPYEQYF,TGTGCCAGCAGCCGAAGGACAAGCCCCTACGAGCAGTACTTC
TRBJ2-2,NA,TRBV27,hyperexpanded,CASSLLWGVTGELFF,TGTGCCAGCAGTTTATTATGGGGGGTCACCGGGGAGCTGTTTTTT
TRBJ2-5,TRBD2,TRBV5-6,NA,CASSLYGPTSLKTQYF,TGTGCCAGCAGCTTGTATGGGCCGACTAGCTTAAAGACCCAGTACTTC